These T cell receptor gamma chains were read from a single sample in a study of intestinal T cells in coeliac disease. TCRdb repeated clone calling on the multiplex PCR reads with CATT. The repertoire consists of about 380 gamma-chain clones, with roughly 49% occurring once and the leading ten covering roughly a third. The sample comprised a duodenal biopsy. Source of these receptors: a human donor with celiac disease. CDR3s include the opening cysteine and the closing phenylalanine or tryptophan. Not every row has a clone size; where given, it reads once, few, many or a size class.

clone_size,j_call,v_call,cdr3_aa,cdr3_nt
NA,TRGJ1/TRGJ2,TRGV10,CAAWDPSDYYKKLF,TGTGCTGCGTGGGATCCATCCGATTATTATAAGAAACTCTTT
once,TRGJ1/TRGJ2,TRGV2,CATCSTRNYYKKLF,TGTGCCACCTGCAGCACTAGAAATTATTATAAGAAACTCTTT
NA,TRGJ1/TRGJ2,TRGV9,CALWEVLIKKLF,TGTGCCTTGTGGGAGGTGCTTATAAAGAAACTCTTT
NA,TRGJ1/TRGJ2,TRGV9,CALWEVRVSPVCSQKLF,TGTGCCTTGTGGGAGGTGCGGGTTTCTCCGGTTTGTTCTCAGAAACTCTTT
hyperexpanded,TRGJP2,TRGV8,CATWDSSDWIKTF,TGTGCCACCTGGGATAGTAGTGATTGGATCAAGACGTTT
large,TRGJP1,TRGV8,CATWDPHPAGFKIF,TGTGCCACCTGGGATCCTCACCCCGCGGGGTTCAAGATATTT
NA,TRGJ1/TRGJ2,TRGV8,CAPNYKKLF,TGTGCCCCCAATTATAAGAAACTCTTT
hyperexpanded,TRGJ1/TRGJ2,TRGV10,CAAWGKKLF,TGTGCTGCGTGGGGGAAGAAACTCTTT
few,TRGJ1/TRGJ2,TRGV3,CATWDRPPGYYKKLF,TGTGCCACCTGGGACAGGCCCCCAGGGTATTATAAGAAACTCTTT
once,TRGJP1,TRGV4,CAHLGNIPTGWFKIF,TGTGCCCACCTGGGCAATATACCCACTGGTTGGTTCAAGATATTT
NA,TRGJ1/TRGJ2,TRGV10,CAAAGPRAKKLF,TGTGCTGCGGCTGGGCCCCGGGCTAAGAAACTCTTT
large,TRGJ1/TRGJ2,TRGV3,CATWDRPFGYKKLF,TGTGCCACCTGGGACAGGCCCTTTGGTTATAAGAAACTCTTT
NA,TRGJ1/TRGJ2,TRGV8,CATWDNDRCGIIKKLF,TGTGCCACCTGGGATAATGATAGGTGTGGTATTATAAAGAAACTCTTT
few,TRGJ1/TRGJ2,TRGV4,CATWDGPLIYKKLF,TGTGCCACCTGGGATGGGCCACTGATTTATAAGAAACTCTTT
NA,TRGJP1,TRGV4,CATWANIPTGWFKIF,TGTGCCACCTGGGCGAATATACCAACTGGTTGGTTCAAGATATTT
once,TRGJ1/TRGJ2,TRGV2,CATWTGRGRHKKLF,TGTGCCACCTGGACGGGCCGGGGTAGGCATAAGAAACTCTTT
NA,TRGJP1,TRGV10,CAAWANCWFKIF,TGTGCTGCGTGGGCCAATTGTTGGTTCAAGATATTT
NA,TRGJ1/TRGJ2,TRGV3,CATRPFCRKKLF,TGTGCCACTCGGCCGTTCTGTCGCAAGAAACTCTTT
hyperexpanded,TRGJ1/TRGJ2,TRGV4,CATWEPYYYKKLF,TGTGCCACCTGGGAGCCCTATTATTATAAGAAACTCTTT
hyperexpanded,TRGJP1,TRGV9,CALWEGYTTGWFKIF,TGTGCCTTGTGGGAGGGTTATACCACTGGTTGGTTCAAGATATTT
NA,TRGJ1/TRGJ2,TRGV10,CAAWVVSWDYRGVKLF,TGTGCTGCGTGGGTGGTGTCGTGGGATTATCGGGGGGTCAAACTCTTT
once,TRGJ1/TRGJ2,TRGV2,CADLGTGRKQGKLF,TGTGCCGACCTGGGGACGGGCCGGAAGCAGGGGAAACTCTTT
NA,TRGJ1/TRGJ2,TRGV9,CALWEVQIAFYYKKLF,TGTGCCTTGTGGGAGGTGCAAATCGCGTTTTATTATAAGAAACTCTTT
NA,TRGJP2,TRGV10,CAGVIGSDWIKTF,TGTGCTGGCGTAATTGGTAGTGATTGGATCAAGACGTTT
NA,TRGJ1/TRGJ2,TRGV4,CATWDYKKLF,TGTGCCACCTGGGATTATAAGAAACTCTTT
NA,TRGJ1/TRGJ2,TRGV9,CALWEAHYYKKLF,TGTGCCTTGTGGGAGGCCCATTATTATAAGAAACTCTTT
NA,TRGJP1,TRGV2,CAHLGRADTTGWFKIF,TGTGCCCACCTGGGACGGGCTGATACCACTGGTTGGTTCAAGATATTT
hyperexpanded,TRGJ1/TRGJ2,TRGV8,CATWDKKAANYYKKLF,TGTGCCACCTGGGATAAGAAGGCTGCTAATTATTATAAGAAACTCTTT
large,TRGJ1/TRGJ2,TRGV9,CALWGVSHKLF,TGTGCCTTGTGGGGGGTGTCCCACAAACTCTTT
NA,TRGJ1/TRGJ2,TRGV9,CALVGGAYKKLF,TGTGCCCTTGTGGGAGGTGCTTATAAGAAACTCTTT
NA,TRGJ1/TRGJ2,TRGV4,CATYQNGKLF,TGTGCCACCTACCAAAATGGAAAACTCTTT
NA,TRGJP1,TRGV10,CAAWIWWRYTTGWFKIF,TGTGCTGCGTGGATATGGTGGAGGTATACCACTGGTTGGTTCAAGATATTT
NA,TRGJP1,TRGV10,CAAWITGWFKIF,TGTGCTGCGTGGATCACTGGTTGGTTCAAGATATTT
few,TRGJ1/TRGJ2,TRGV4,CATWVKELF,TGTGCCACCTGGGTCAAGGAACTCTTT
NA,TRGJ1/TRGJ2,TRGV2,CATWDGRKQGKLF,TGTGCCACCTGGGACGGCCGGAAGCAGGGGAAACTCTTT
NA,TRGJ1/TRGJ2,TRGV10,CAAWVRNYYKKLF,TGTGCTGCGTGGGTACGTAATTATTATAAGAAACTCTTT
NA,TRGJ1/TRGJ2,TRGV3,CATSALRYYKKLF,TGTGCCACCTCCGCCCTTAGGTATTATAAGAAACTCTTT
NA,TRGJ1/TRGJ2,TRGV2,CATWDGGYKKLF,TGTGCCACCTGGGACGGCGGTTATAAGAAACTCTTT
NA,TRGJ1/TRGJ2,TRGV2,CATWDGPEQGKLF,TGTGCCACCTGGGACGGGCCGGAGCAGGGGAAACTCTTT
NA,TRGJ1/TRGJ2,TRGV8,CATWDNDRCGINKKLF,TGTGCCACCTGGGATAATGATAGGTGTGGTATTAATAAGAAACTCTTT
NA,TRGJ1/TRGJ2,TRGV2,CATWDGPGQHKKLF,TGTGCCACCTGGGACGGGCCGGGGCAGCATAAGAAACTCTTT
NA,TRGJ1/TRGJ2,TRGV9,CALWEVPYKKLF,TGTGCCTTGTGGGAGGTGCCTTATAAGAAACTCTTT
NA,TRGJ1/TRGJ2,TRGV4,CATFYYKKLF,TGTGCCACCTTTTATTATAAGAAACTCTTT
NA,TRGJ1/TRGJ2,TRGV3,CATLALRYYKKLF,TGTGCCACCCTCGCCCTTAGGTATTATAAGAAACTCTTT
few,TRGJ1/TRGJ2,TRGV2,CATWDGCYYKKLF,TGTGCCACCTGGGACGGATGTTATTATAAGAAACTCTTC